The present TCR beta chain was sequenced within a study of cytomegalovirus exposure and HLA in healthy donors. Findings and caveats of the study: Under in vitro conditions, three CMV-associated chains were confirmed as specific for CMV antigens. The authors later found HLA-associated TCR beta chains more clonally expanded than equally common others. A prior analysis recorded that most TCR beta V segments were productive about 87% or about 30% of the time.

This clone occurred a few times. What it recognizes is unknown. PCR was performed using 60 Vbeta and 13 Jbeta primers. Data came from immunoSEQ multiplex PCR; TCRdb stores just in-frame clones and leaves some out. Among 200,000 or so clones listed, approximately 79% were seen once. There are 14 residues in the CDR3. The junction had 0 bases not matched to a gene; V was cut back by 2 bases and J by 6 bases. CDR1 is MRHNA and CDR2 is SNTAGT in the germline V gene. The receptor comes from a man aged 35 to 55 in good health and CMV-seropositive. Sequencing used PBMCs. The rearrangement uses TRBV6-4 and TRBJ2-1, with 11 bases matching TRBD1. The CDR3 here is CASSDGTGGNEQFF. CDR3 nucleotides: TGTGCCAGCAGTGACGGGACAGGGGGCAATGAGCAGTTCTTC.